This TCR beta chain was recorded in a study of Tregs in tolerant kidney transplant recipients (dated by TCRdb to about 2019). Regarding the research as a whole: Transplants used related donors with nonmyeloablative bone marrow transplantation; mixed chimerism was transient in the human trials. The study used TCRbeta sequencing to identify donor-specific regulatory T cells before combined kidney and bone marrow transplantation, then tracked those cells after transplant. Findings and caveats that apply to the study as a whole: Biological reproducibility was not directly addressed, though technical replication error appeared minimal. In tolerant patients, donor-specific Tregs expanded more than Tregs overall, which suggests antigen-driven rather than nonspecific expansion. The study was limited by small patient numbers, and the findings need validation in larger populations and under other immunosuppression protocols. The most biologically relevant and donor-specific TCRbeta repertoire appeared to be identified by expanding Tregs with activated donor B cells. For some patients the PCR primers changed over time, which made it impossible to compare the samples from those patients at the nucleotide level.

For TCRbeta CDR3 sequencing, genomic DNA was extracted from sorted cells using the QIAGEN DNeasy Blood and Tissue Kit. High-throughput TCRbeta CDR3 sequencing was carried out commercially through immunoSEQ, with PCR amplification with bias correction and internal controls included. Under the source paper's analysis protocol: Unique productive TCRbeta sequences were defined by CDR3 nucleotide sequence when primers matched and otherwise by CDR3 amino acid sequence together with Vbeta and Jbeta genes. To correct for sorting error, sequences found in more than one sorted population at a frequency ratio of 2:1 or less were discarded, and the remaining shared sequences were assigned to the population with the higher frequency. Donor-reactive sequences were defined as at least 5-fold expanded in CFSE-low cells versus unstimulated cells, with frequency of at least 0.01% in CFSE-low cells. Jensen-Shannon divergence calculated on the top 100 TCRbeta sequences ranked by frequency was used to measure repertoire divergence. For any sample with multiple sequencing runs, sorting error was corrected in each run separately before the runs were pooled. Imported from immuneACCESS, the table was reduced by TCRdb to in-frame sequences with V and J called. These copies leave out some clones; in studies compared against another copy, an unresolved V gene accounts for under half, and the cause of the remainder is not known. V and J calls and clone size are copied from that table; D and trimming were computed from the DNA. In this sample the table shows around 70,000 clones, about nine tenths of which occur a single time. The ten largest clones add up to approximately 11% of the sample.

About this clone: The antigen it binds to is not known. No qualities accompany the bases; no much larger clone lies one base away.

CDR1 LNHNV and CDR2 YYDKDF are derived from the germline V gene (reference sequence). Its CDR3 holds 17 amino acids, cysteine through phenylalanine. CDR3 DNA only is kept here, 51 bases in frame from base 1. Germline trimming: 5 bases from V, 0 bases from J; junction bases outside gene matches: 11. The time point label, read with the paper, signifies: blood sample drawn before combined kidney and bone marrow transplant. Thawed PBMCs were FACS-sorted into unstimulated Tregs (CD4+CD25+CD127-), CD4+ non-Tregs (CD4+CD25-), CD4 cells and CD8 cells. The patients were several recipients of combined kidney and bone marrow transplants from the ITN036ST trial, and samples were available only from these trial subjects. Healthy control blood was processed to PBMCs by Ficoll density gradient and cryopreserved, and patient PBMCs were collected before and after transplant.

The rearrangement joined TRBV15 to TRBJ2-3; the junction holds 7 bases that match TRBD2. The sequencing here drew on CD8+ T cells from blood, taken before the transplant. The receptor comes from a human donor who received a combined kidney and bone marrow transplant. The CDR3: CATSGFWGGISTDTQYF. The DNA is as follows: TGTGCCACCAGCGGCTTCTGGGGGGGAATTAGCACAGATACGCAGTATTTT.